Presented here are 30 T cell receptor beta chains from one specimen sequenced in a study of early stage breast cancer tumors (dated by TCRdb to about 2017). Library construction relied on the immunoSEQ multiplex PCR assay. TCRdb mirrors the immuneACCESS table, restricted to in-frame sequences. Some clones are absent from its copies; in checked studies, under half trace to an unresolved V gene, and the reason for the others is unknown. A total of about 72,000 clones appear in this sample, more than 60% of them only once. Clones ranked in the top ten supply 3% to 3.5% of the sample. The sample comprised blood. These receptors all stem from a person between 60 and 70 years old with breast cancer.

The genes are TRBV6-5 and TRBJ2-4; weak D call: TRBD1 (6 bases). This CDR3 has 15 amino acids. V lost 2 bases to trimming and J lost 6 bases, with 14 bases between them. Germline V gene data show CDR1 as MNHEY and CDR2 as SVGAGI. CDR3 in amino acids: CASSYGQTRGNIQYF. The CDR3 DNA sequence: TGTGCCAGCAGTTACGGACAGACCCGCGGAAACATTCAGTACTTC.

This clone was detected only once. The J gene is TRBJ2-5, the V gene TRBV6-6; TRBD1 is a possible D gene (5 bases). Germline V gene sequence: CDR1 MNHNY, CDR2 SVGAGI (reference sequence). There are 16 residues in the CDR3. The V end was cut by 0 bases, the J end by 2 bases, with 13 bases between. In nucleotides, the CDR3 is TGTGCCAGCAGTTACTCCACCAGGGATACACAAGAGACCCAGTACTTC. Protein product: CASSYSTRDTQETQYF.

The chain joins TRBV9 to TRBJ1-1; D unclear. The CDR3 is 15 amino acids. V was trimmed by 7 bases and J by 0 bases, leaving 16 bases between them. The germline V gene encodes CDR1 SGDLS and CDR2 YYNGEE. The CDR3, as DNA: TGTGCCAGCGGGAAGGTGCCCTCCATGAACACTGAAGCTTTCTTT. Its protein is CASGKVPSMNTEAFF.

The chain joins TRBV4-2 to TRBJ1-2, with D possibly being TRBD1 (5 bases). Germline values: CDR1 LGHNA, CDR2 YNFKEQ. This CDR3 is 15 amino acids long. Between the trimmed V and J ends, which lost 0 bases and 4 bases, there was a span of 12 bases. DNA of the CDR3: TGTGCCAGCAGCCAAGATGACAGTTCTACCTATGGCTACACCTTC. The encoded protein is CASSQDDSSTYGYTF.

The V call is TRBV28, the J call TRBJ2-1; D remains ambiguous. Germline V gene lookup returns CDR1 MDHEN and CDR2 SYDVKM. V was clipped by 0 bases and J by 0 bases, with 15 bases between them. This CDR3 has 18 residues. Here the CDR3 reads CASSLWGVGRSSYNEQFF. The DNA of the CDR3 is TGTGCCAGCAGTTTATGGGGCGTGGGCAGGAGCTCCTACAATGAGCAGTTCTTC. Based on the CDR3 plus reference TRBV28 and TRBJ2-1, the full variable domain is DVKVTQSSRYLVKRTGEKVFLECVQDMDHENMFWYRQDPGLGLRLIYFSYDVKMKEKGDIPEGYSVSREKKERFSLILESASTNQTSMYLCASSLWGVGRSSYNEQFFGPGTRLTVL.

The chain recombines TRBV7-2 with TRBJ1-1; perhaps TRBD1 as D (6 bases). In germline, CDR1 is SGHTA, CDR2 FQGNSA. CDR3 length equals 15 residues. Trimming left V 7 bases short and J 0 bases short, with 15 bases between. CDR3 nucleotides: TGTGCCAGCACCCAAAGGGCAGGGGTGAACACTGAAGCTTTCTTT. This encodes CASTQRAGVNTEAFF.

V usage is TRBV5-5 and J usage is TRBJ1-1; perhaps TRBD1 as D (5 bases). Germline V lookup: CDR1 SGHKS, CDR2 YYEKEE (reference sequence). V lost 3 bases and J lost 3, with 6 bases in between. The CDR3 length is 12 residues. The CDR3 nucleotides read TGTGCCAGCAGCTGGGGGGACACTGAAGCTTTCTTT. This translates into CASSWGDTEAFF.

The rearrangement links TRBV18 to TRBJ2-3; D is perhaps TRBD1 or TRBD2 (5 bases each). The germline V gene encodes CDR1 KGHSH and CDR2 LQKENI. This CDR3 region has 16 residues. Trimming pared 0 bases from V and 3 bases from J, leaving 13 bases between. CDR3 loop: CASSPPMGDRTDTQYF. The CDR3 nucleotides are TGTGCCAGCTCACCACCGATGGGGGATAGGACAGATACGCAGTATTTT.

The chain uses TRBV18 and TRBJ2-7; D ambiguous. Germline V gene data show CDR1 as KGHSH and CDR2 as LQKENI. The length of the CDR3 is 12 residues. Trimming left V 3 bases short and J 1 base short, with 4 bases between. CDR3 residues: CASSPTSYEQYF. The CDR3, as DNA: TGTGCCAGCTCACCCACGTCCTACGAGCAGTACTTC.

V and J are TRBV4-3 and TRBJ2-7, with D perhaps assigned TRBD1 or TRBD2 (6 bases each). V dropped 1 base and J dropped 4 bases, with 11 bases sitting between them. The CDR3 covers 14 residues. The germline gives CDR1 LGHNA, CDR2 YSLEER. The CDR3 sequence: CASSQATGRYEQYF. The CDR3 DNA is TGCGCCAGCAGCCAAGCTACAGGGAGGTACGAGCAGTACTTC.

The V and J genes are TRBV19 and TRBJ1-6, with D perhaps TRBD1 (5 bases). V lost 6 bases and J 7 bases, leaving 16 bases between the germline ends. The CDR3 sequence is 15 residues long. The V gene's germline CDR1 is LNHDA and CDR2 SQIVND (reference sequence). This chain's CDR3 is CASRSDSALNSPLHF. In nucleotides, the CDR3 is TGTGCCAGTAGGTCCGACAGCGCTTTAAATTCACCCCTCCACTTT.

This sequence joins TRBV28 and TRBJ2-7; either TRBD1 or TRBD2 may supply D (5 bases each). V gave up 5 bases and J gave up 4 bases, with 21 bases separating them. Germline CDR1 is MDHEN and CDR2 is SYDVKM. The CDR3 length is 16 residues. The CDR3: CASSPQKSRGRYEQYF. The CDR3 DNA sequence: TGTGCCAGCAGTCCCCAGAAAAGCCGGGGCCGATACGAGCAGTACTTC.

This chain connects TRBV7-2 to TRBJ2-3; D is unresolved. V was pared by 5 bases and J by 0 bases, with 12 bases between. Germline values: CDR1 SGHTA, CDR2 FQGNSA. The CDR3 extends over 15 amino acids. CDR3 DNA sequence: TGTGCCAGCAGCCTCCAAAGTGCTAGCACAGATACGCAGTATTTT. The encoded protein is CASSLQSASTDTQYF.

The genes are TRBV11-2 and TRBJ2-5, with D unclear. The CDR3 covers 14 residues. The V and J ends lost 8 bases and 4 bases respectively, with 17 bases between them. Germline-derived CDR1 and CDR2 are SGHAT and FQNNGV. CDR3 coding DNA: TGTGCCAGCGGCCTGACGGACCGGATAGAGACCCAGTACTTC. Translating it yields CASGLTDRIETQYF.

The V call is TRBV5-4, the J call TRBJ2-1; D not resolved. The V gene lost 4 bases and the J gene lost 5 bases, with 13 bases spanning the gap. The CDR3 runs to 14 residues. Germline CDR1 SGHNT, CDR2 YYREEE (reference sequence). DNA for the CDR3: TGTGCCAGCAGCGGTGGGCGGACCAACAATGAGCAGTTCTTC. As protein: CASSGGRTNNEQFF.

V is TRBV28 and J is TRBJ2-6; no definite D call. Trimming stripped 5 bases from V and 4 bases from J, with 15 bases between. CDR3 length equals 16 residues. Germline V gene lookup returns CDR1 MDHEN and CDR2 SYDVKM. CDR3 residues: CASSPQGSWGANVLTF. For the CDR3, the DNA is TGTGCCAGCAGTCCCCAAGGGTCCTGGGGGGCCAACGTCCTGACTTTC.

The chain employs TRBV18 and TRBJ1-1, with D hard to call. Germline V gene sequence: CDR1 KGHSH, CDR2 LQKENI. The CDR3 is made up of 14 amino acids. The germline V and J ends were trimmed by 0 bases and 0 bases, with 5 bases remaining between them. CDR3 nucleotide sequence: TGTGCCAGCTCACCACCCAGTGTGAACACTGAAGCTTTCTTT. Protein sequence: CASSPPSVNTEAFF.

The J gene is TRBJ2-7, the V gene TRBV2; 9 bases map to TRBD2. Germline CDR1 reads SNHLY; CDR2 reads FYNNEI. CDR3 length: 15 residues. Losses at the gene ends were 5 bases for V and 0 bases for J; bases not matched to a gene: 5. Written as DNA, the CDR3 is TGTGCCAGCAGTTCAAGCGGGGGGCCCTCCTACGAGCAGTACTTC. Protein product: CASSSSGGPSYEQYF.

The chain couples TRBV28 to TRBJ2-3; D is perhaps TRBD1 or TRBD2 (6 bases each). In germline, CDR1 is MDHEN, CDR2 SYDVKM. Trimming removed 4 bases at V and 2 bases at J, with 16 bases between. This CDR3 is 16 amino acids long. The DNA for the CDR3 is TGTGCCAGCAGTTCGCCAGGACCGGGGGCCACAGATACGCAGTATTTT. Protein product: CASSSPGPGATDTQYF.

The chain couples TRBV7-6 to TRBJ1-1; D is perhaps TRBD1 (5 bases). The CDR3 runs to 16 residues. V was shortened by 2 bases and J by 2 bases, with 15 bases between the two germline ends. Germline V gene lookup returns CDR1 SGHVS and CDR2 FNYEAQ. DNA for the CDR3: TGTGCCAGCAGCTTATTCCCCAGGGTGGGTAACACTGAAGCTTTCTTT. Protein sequence: CASSLFPRVGNTEAFF.

The chain carries TRBV15 and TRBJ2-1, with TRBD2 matching 8 bases. The CDR3 runs to 14 residues. Germline-derived CDR1 and CDR2 are LNHNV and YYDKDF (reference sequence). V gave up 0 bases and J gave up 15 bases; unmatched junction bases: 10. CDR3: CATSRDPASGSSFF. The CDR3 nucleotides are TGTGCCACCAGCAGAGATCCCGCAAGCGGGAGTTCGTTCTTC.

The chain is built from TRBV12-5 and TRBJ1-4; weak D call: TRBD1 (6 bases). Trimming took 6 bases from V and 7 from J, leaving 15 bases between them. Germline lookup yields CDR1 LGHNT and CDR2 FRNRAP. This CDR3 contains 14 residues. The CDR3 is CASGSHRAGEKLFF. The CDR3 coding sequence is TGTGCTAGTGGGTCCCACAGGGCGGGTGAAAAACTGTTTTTT.

The V call is TRBV27, the J call TRBJ2-7; 10 nucleotides line up with TRBD1. Germline CDR1 and CDR2: MNHEY and SMNVEV (reference sequence). The CDR3 runs 14 residues. The V segment lost 5 bases and the J segment 1 base; nucleotides outside the gene matches: 2. The DNA of the CDR3 is TGTGCCAGCAGTCGACAGGGGGCGTCCTACGAGCAGTACTTC. Translated, it gives CASSRQGASYEQYF.

The V and J genes are TRBV19 and TRBJ1-2; 9 bases are a match to TRBD1. The CDR3 covers 13 residues. V shed 7 bases and J 12 bases; nucleotides not matched to a gene: 12. Germline V gene lookup returns CDR1 LNHDA and CDR2 SQIVND (reference sequence). Here the CDR3 reads CASKAGTGPFNTF. In nucleotides, the CDR3 is TGTGCCAGTAAAGCCGGGACAGGGCCGTTCAACACCTTC.

This chain joins TRBV6-1 and TRBJ1-5; no clear D. Trimming took off 8 bases at V and 0 bases at J, with 11 bases between the two ends. CDR1 is MNHNS, CDR2 SASEGT, per germline. The length of the CDR3 is 14 residues. The CDR3 nucleotides are TGTGCCAGCGGAGGAATTTATAGCAATCAGCCCCAGCATTTT. Protein product: CASGGIYSNQPQHF.

This clone appeared once. The chain is built from TRBV5-1 and TRBJ2-3; 8 nucleotides align to TRBD2. With V trimmed by 5 bases and J by 0 bases, 2 bases remained unmatched. Germline CDR1 reads SGHRS; CDR2 reads YFSETQ. The CDR3 contains 14 residues. The CDR3 nucleotides read TGCGCCAGCAGTAGCGGGGTTAGCACAGATACGCAGTATTTT. Its translation is CASSSGVSTDTQYF.

This clone occurred a few times. The chain is built from TRBV6-5 and TRBJ1-5; D unclear. This CDR3 region has 14 residues. The V gene's germline CDR1 is MNHEY and CDR2 SVGAGI. V was clipped by 2 bases and J by 2 bases, with 7 bases between them. The CDR3 DNA reads as TGTGCCAGCAGTTACGGAGTGGGCAATCAGCCCCAGCATTTT. This translates into CASSYGVGNQPQHF.

V is TRBV29-1 and J is TRBJ1-5; D not certain. CDR3 length: 13 amino acids. Germline V gene lookup returns CDR1 SQVTM and CDR2 ANQGSEA. V lost 4 bases, J lost 15 bases, and 22 bases lay in between. CDR3 DNA: TGCAGCGTTGCCCACTCCTTCCGGGAATTGACGCATTTT. This encodes CSVAHSFRELTHF.

The chain carries TRBV30 and TRBJ2-7, with D perhaps TRBD2 (5 bases). This CDR3 comprises 13 residues. Trimming cost V 3 bases and J 3 bases, with 12 bases left between them. Per germline, CDR1 GTSNPN and CDR2 SVGIG (reference sequence). The CDR3 sequence is CAWRVAGDYEQYF. The CDR3 DNA reads TGTGCCTGGAGGGTTGCGGGCGACTACGAGCAGTACTTC.

The CDR3 DNA sequence: TGTGCCAGCAGCGTAAGATCCGTCACAGATACGCAGTATTTT. Its translation: CASSVRSVTDTQYF. V is TRBV9 and J is TRBJ2-3; D gene ambiguous. CDR1 and CDR2 (germline): SGDLS, YYNGEE. V lost 1 base to trimming and J lost 2 bases, with 8 bases between them. CDR3 length: 14 amino acids.